This TCR beta chain was retrieved from a study of blood T cell repertoires in COVID-19. Profiling relied on immunoSEQ multiplex PCR, and the TCRdb table lists in-frame clones only, not all of them. The repertoire holds approximately 240,000 clones, with around nine tenths as singletons. There are 17 residues in the CDR3. Assignment of participants to cohorts was predicated upon participant-reported clinical history. Material: PBMCs or T cells enriched from blood (not recorded which). This receptor was identified in a woman under 30 who had recovered from COVID-19. This chain joins TRBV12-2 and TRBJ2-1; the table's D call, TRBD2, has no DNA check behind it. TRBV12-2 is a recognized pseudogene. CDR3 amino acids: CASRLAGGGTKYNEQFF. In DNA, the CDR3 is TGTGCAAGTCGCTTAGCTGGCGGAGGGACCAAATACAATGAGCAGTTCTTC.